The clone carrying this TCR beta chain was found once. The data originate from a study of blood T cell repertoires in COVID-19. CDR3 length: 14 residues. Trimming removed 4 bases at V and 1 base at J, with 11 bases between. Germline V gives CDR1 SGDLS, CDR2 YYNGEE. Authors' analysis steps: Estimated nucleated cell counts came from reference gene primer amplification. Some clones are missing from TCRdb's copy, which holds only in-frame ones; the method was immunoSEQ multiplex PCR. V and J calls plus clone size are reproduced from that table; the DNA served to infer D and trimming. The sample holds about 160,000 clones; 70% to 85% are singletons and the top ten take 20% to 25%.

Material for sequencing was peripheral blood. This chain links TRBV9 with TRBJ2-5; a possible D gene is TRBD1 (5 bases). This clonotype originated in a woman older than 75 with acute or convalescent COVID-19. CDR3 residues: CASSFGHGQETQYF. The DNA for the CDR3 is TGTGCCAGCAGCTTTGGACATGGCCAAGAGACCCAGTACTTC.